The clone carrying this T cell receptor beta chain was seen at least ten times. Its target is not known. The junction does not match germline at one end; this may be a read error. This sample was included in a study of sequential checkpoint blockade in melanoma. Study details: Arm A got nivolumab then ipilimumab; arm B the reverse, 1:1. Regarding the study as a whole: Clinical benefit was about 30 times likelier when tumor T-cell fraction and clonality increased. Response in arm A was associated with pretreatment TIL clonality.

This table comes from immunoSEQ multiplex PCR, and its TCRdb copy is limited to in-frame clones, with some not included. The sample contains 2,500 to 3,500 clones, over 20% of which appear only once. Per the germline V gene, CDR1 is SGHNT and CDR2 is YENEEA. CDR3 length: 14 amino acids. Treatment defined: randomized to nivolumab then ipilimumab (arm A) or the reverse (arm B). The material sequenced was tumor tissue (inferred from file names), taken from a patient given nivolumab and ipilimumab in sequence. The clonotype was recovered from a human donor with melanoma. The J gene is TRBJ2-7, the V gene TRBV11-3, with D maybe TRBD2 (5 bases). For the CDR3, the DNA is TGTGCCAGCAGCATAGAACCGGGATTTACCGAGCAGTACTTC. Its protein is CASSIEPGFTEQYF.